One sample yielded the 8 T cell receptor beta chains listed below, sequenced in a study of human T cells and chemical hapten exposure. Time point in this sample: pre-sensitization, week 0. Sample treatment: therapeutic diphenylcyclopropenone sensitization with weekly scalp DPC. From the RACE reads, TCRdb called clonotypes with MiXCR, one entry per CDR3 protein. Counted here are over 300,000 distinct CDR3 sequences, roughly 4.6% occurring once; the ten biggest clones make up 2.5% to 3%. This sample comprised whole blood, obtained in connection with sensitization to the hapten diphenylcyclopropenone (DPC). These receptors all stem from a woman aged 45-60 years with alopecia areata. Some clones in this sample may be carry-over from other donors' samples.

This clonotype was seen repeatedly, ten times or more. J is TRBJ1-1 and V is TRBV6-1, with no clear D. Germline V gives CDR1 MNHNS, CDR2 SASEGT. The CDR3 totals 16 residues. With 2 bases removed from V and 1 base from J, the gap between germline ends came to 14 bases. CDR3 sequence reads: CASSESRERPNTEAFF. As DNA, the CDR3 is TGTGCCAGCAGTGAATCCCGCGAACGGCCGAACACTGAAGCTTTCTTT.

There are a few counts of this clonotype. The chain links TRBV3-1 to TRBJ2-6; no reliable D call. The CDR3 runs to 15 residues. Trimming removed 1 base at V and 0 bases at J, with 4 bases between. The germline CDR1 and CDR2 sequences are LGHDT and YNNKEL (reference sequence). The CDR3 DNA reads as TGTGCCAGCAGCCAAGGATTCTCTGGGGCCAACGTCCTGACTTTC. This sequence encodes CASSQGFSGANVLTF.

This clonotype has a count of ten or more. The V and J genes are TRBV28 and TRBJ1-3; possible D gene TRBD1, 6 bases. With 5 bases removed from V and 0 bases from J, the gap between germline ends came to 8 bases. The CDR3 consists of 14 residues. Germline V gene data show CDR1 as MDHEN and CDR2 as SYDVKM. In DNA, the CDR3 is TGTGCCAGCAGTCCAGGGGTCTCTGGAAACACCATATATTTT. As protein: CASSPGVSGNTIYF.

The J gene is TRBJ1-1, the V gene TRBV12-3 or TRBV12-4; D perhaps matches TRBD1 (5 bases). V lost 1 base and J 4 bases, leaving 10 bases between the germline ends. This CDR3 region has 14 residues. The CDR3 is CASSLVGERTEAFF. Here the CDR3 DNA reads TGTGCCAGCAGTTTAGTAGGGGAACGCACTGAAGCTTTCTTT.

This clonotype was found many times. CDR3 region: CSVRGHTYEQYF. The CDR3, as DNA: TGCAGCGTTAGGGGACACACCTACGAGCAGTACTTC. The rearrangement links TRBV29-1 to TRBJ2-7, with a possible D match to TRBD1 (6 bases). The germline V and J ends were trimmed by 5 bases and 2 bases, with 10 bases remaining between them. Germline values: CDR1 SQVTM, CDR2 ANQGSEA. This CDR3 has 12 residues.

There are many counts of this clonotype. V usage is TRBV10-3 and J usage is TRBJ2-2, with 7 bases lining up with TRBD2. Unmatched junction bases numbered 10, after V lost 0 bases and J lost 0 bases. This CDR3 is built from 19 residues. From germline, CDR1 is ENHRY and CDR2 SYGVKD. CDR3 protein: CAISESNYAGAANTGELFF. The CDR3 nucleotides read TGTGCCATCAGTGAGTCGAATTATGCGGGAGCGGCGAACACCGGGGAGCTGTTTTTT.

This clonotype was counted at least ten times. The gene calls are TRBV2 and TRBJ2-1, with D perhaps TRBD1 (6 bases). This CDR3 contains 16 residues. Trimming left V 2 bases short and J 5 bases short, with 16 bases between. Looked up from germline, CDR1 is SNHLY and CDR2 is FYNNEI. The CDR3 sequence: CASSETEQGGDNEQFF. In DNA, the CDR3 is TGTGCCAGCAGTGAAACAGAACAGGGCGGAGACAATGAGCAGTTCTTC.

This clonotype appeared many times. This chain joins TRBV25-1 and TRBJ2-7; D is tentatively TRBD1 or TRBD2 (5 bases each). Trimming took off 7 bases at V and 3 bases at J, with 10 bases between the two ends. The CDR3 runs to 12 residues. Per germline, CDR1 MGHDK and CDR2 SYGVNS. CDR3 protein: CASNGDGYEQYF. The CDR3 nucleotides are TGTGCCAGCAACGGGGACGGCTACGAGCAGTACTTC.